The text below deals with one TCR beta chain. These data originate in a study of blood T cell repertoires in COVID-19. Turning to the study itself: Some COVID-19 samples were acute and others convalescent; all came from the United States, Italy and Spain. PBMCs, B-cell-depleted T cells, or T cells were the source of the cDNA or gDNA that made up the material.

Germline CDR1 is SNHLY and CDR2 is FYNNEI. Unmatched junction bases numbered 6, after V lost 6 bases and J lost 4 bases. The CDR3 spans 15 residues. Authors' data handling: Reference gene primer amplification gave nucleated cell count estimates. Sequencing used immunoSEQ multiplex PCR; TCRdb keeps in-frame clones, though not all of them. The V and J calls and clone size are taken from that table; D and trimming were inferred from the DNA. The sample contains 90,000 to 150,000 clones, 75% to 85% of which appear only once. This TCR came from a human donor in a cohort sampled during active COVID-19. The rearrangement uses TRBV2 and TRBJ2-3; 11 bases match TRBD2. Sample: peripheral blood. The CDR3 reads CASRATSGGPDTQYF. The CDR3 DNA sequence: TGTGCCAGCAGGGCCACTAGCGGGGGCCCAGATACGCAGTATTTT.